The source of this TCR beta chain is a study of tumor-infiltrating lymphocytes in localized non-small cell lung cancer. Study-level results: No T-cell fraction difference was seen between IM1 and IM2 tumors.

This CDR3 is built from 15 residues. CDR1 is MGHRA, CDR2 YSYEKL, per germline. Trimming removed 6 bases at V and 5 bases at J, with 20 bases between. Concerning this clone itself: Its antigen is unidentified.

Measured with immunoSEQ multiplex PCR; TCRdb has only the in-frame clones, and not every one. In the table there are 13,000 or so clones, over 70% of which are singletons. Sequencing used lung tumor tissue. The clonotype comes from a human donor with non-small cell lung cancer. J is TRBJ2-7 and V is TRBV4-1; D uncertain. The DNA of the CDR3 is TGCGCCAGCAGGCTGAGTATCGGCCACCGTGACGAGCAGTACTTC. Its translation: CASRLSIGHRDEQYF.